These 29 T cell receptor beta chains came from one sample sequenced in a study of blood T cell repertoires in COVID-19. Only in-frame clones appear in the TCRdb table, and some are missing; sequencing was by immunoSEQ multiplex PCR. The repertoire consists of roughly 400,000 clones, with just over 90% occurring once and the leading ten covering roughly 0.86%. The sequenced sample was PBMCs or T cells enriched from blood (not recorded which). The receptor source for this set is a woman aged 40 to 49 who had been exposed to COVID-19.

The chain links TRBV12-2 to TRBJ1-6; the DNA was not compared with TRBD1, the D call given in the table. TRBV12-2 is a known pseudogene. The CDR3 runs 17 residues. The CDR3 DNA is TGTGCAAGTCGCCTCGAAAAAAGACAGTGGGGTAATTCACCCCTCCACTTT. It codes for CASRLEKRQWGNSPLHF.

For this clone: The junction shows a germline mismatch at one end, possibly a read error. The chain links TRBV12-3 or TRBV12-4 to TRBJ1-2; TRBD1 agrees at 7 bases. CDR3 length equals 11 residues. The CDR3 region is CASSLAGTASF. CDR3 coding DNA: TGTGCCAGCAGTTTGGCCGGGACAGCCTCCTTC.

This chain connects TRBV6-5 to TRBJ1-5, with 7 bases identical to TRBD1. The V segment lost 6 bases and the J segment 7 bases; nucleotides outside the gene matches: 9. The CDR3 spans 14 residues. Germline values: CDR1 MNHEY, CDR2 SVGAGI. The CDR3 bases are TGTGCCAGCAGGACAGGGAAAACGTGGCAGCCCCAGCATTTT. Translating gives CASRTGKTWQPQHF.

This clone was picked up a small number of times. The genes are TRBV25-1 and TRBJ2-1, with 9 bases that match TRBD2. The CDR3 covers 16 residues. Germline CDR1 and CDR2: MGHDK and SYGVNS. V lost 3 bases to trimming and J lost 7 bases; unmatched junction nucleotides: 10. CDR3 amino acids: CASSDIWTSVINEQFF. The CDR3 nucleotides read TGTGCCAGCAGTGATATTTGGACTAGCGTTATTAATGAGCAGTTCTTC. The variable domain in full, with the rest retrieved from reference TRBV25-1 and TRBJ2-1, is EADIYQTPRYLVIGTGKKITLECSQTMGHDKMYWYQQDPGMELHLIHYSYGVNSTEKGDLSSESTVSRIRTEHFPLTLESARPSHTSQYLCASSDIWTSVINEQFFGPGTRLTVL.

A single count supports this clone. This chain joins TRBV10-3 and TRBJ1-3; 7 nucleotides line up with TRBD1. Losses at the gene ends were 7 bases for V and 2 bases for J; bases not matched to a gene: 5. Looked up from germline, CDR1 is ENHRY and CDR2 is SYGVKD. This CDR3 has 14 residues. CDR3 DNA: TGTGCCATCACAAGGGGACAGACTGGAAACACCATATATTTT. Amino acid sequence: CAITRGQTGNTIYF.

This clone appeared a single time. The V call is TRBV5-4, the J call TRBJ2-1; 11 bases match TRBD1. CDR3 length: 15 amino acids. CDR1 and CDR2 from the germline V gene are SGHNT and YYREEE (reference sequence). Germline trimming cut 4 bases from V and 6 bases from J; bases unmatched to any gene: 6. In nucleotides, the CDR3 is TGTGCCAGCAGCAAGGACAGGGGGCGCTTCAATGAGCAGTTCTTC. Translated, it gives CASSKDRGRFNEQFF. Complete variable domain (other parts from reference TRBV5-4 and TRBJ2-1): ETGVTQSPTHLIKTRGQQVTLRCSSQSGHNTVSWYQQALGQGPQFIFQYYREEENGRGNFPPRFSGLQFPNYSSELNVNALELDDSALYLCASSKDRGRFNEQFFGPGTRLTVL.

CDR3 sequence reads: CASSFGGGNEQFF. For the CDR3, the DNA is TGTGCCAGCAGCTTCGGGGGGGGAAATGAGCAGTTCTTC. This chain uses TRBV7-8 with TRBJ2-1, with 8 positions matching TRBD2. This CDR3 region has 13 residues. Germline V CDR1 and CDR2: SGHVS, FQNEAQ. With V trimmed by 3 bases and J by 7 bases, 2 bases remained unmatched. The variable domain in full, completed from reference TRBV7-8 and TRBJ2-1, reads GAGVSQSPRYKVAKRGQDVALRCDPISGHVSLFWYQQALGQGPEFLTYFQNEAQLDKSGLPSDRFFAERPEGSVSTLKIQRTQQEDSAVYLCASSFGGGNEQFFGPGTRLTVL.

This clone occurred once. V is TRBV19 and J is TRBJ2-3, with 7 bases that match TRBD1. After removal of 7 bases from V and 3 bases from J, the junction contained 10 bases not matched to a gene. The CDR3 runs 15 residues. Germline CDR1 LNHDA, CDR2 SQIVND (reference sequence). The CDR3 sequence is CASTDRVLGTDTQYF. The CDR3, as DNA: TGTGCCAGTACCGACAGGGTACTTGGGACAGATACGCAGTATTTT.

The rearrangement uses TRBV25-1 and TRBJ2-7, with TRBD2 matching 8 bases. V lost 8 bases, J lost 4 bases, and 22 bases stayed unmatched. The CDR3 covers 18 residues. Germline V lookup: CDR1 MGHDK, CDR2 SYGVNS. The CDR3 region has the DNA TGTGCCAGCTCGGCTCTATGGATATCTAGCGGGTTCGATTACGAGCAGTACTTC. Translation: CASSALWISSGFDYEQYF.

This chain joins TRBV7-2 and TRBJ1-2, with D unclear. The CDR3 covers 14 residues. The germline V and J ends were trimmed by 3 bases and 6 bases, with 14 bases remaining between them. Germline assignment: CDR1 SGHTA and CDR2 FQGNSA. CDR3 region: CASSLIPQRDGYTF. The CDR3 nucleotides read TGTGCCAGCAGCTTGATCCCGCAACGGGATGGCTACACCTTC.

V is TRBV19 and J is TRBJ2-7; D is unresolved. This CDR3 spans 13 amino acids. Germline V gene data show CDR1 as LNHDA and CDR2 as SQIVND (reference sequence). Trimming removed 5 bases at V and 0 bases at J, with 8 bases between. The chain's CDR3 is CASSRGDSYEQYF. As DNA, the CDR3 is TGTGCCAGTAGTCGAGGAGACTCCTACGAGCAGTACTTC. Full variable domain (outside the CDR3, taken from reference TRBV19 and TRBJ2-7): DGGITQSPKYLFRKEGQNVTLSCEQNLNHDAMYWYRQDPGQGLRLIYYSQIVNDFQKGDIAEGYSVSREKKESFPLTVTSAQKNPTAFYLCASSRGDSYEQYFGPGTRLTVT.

This clone has just one count. The chain uses TRBV19 and TRBJ2-5; TRBD1 is a possible D gene (6 bases). This CDR3 is 13 amino acids long. Germline CDR1 LNHDA, CDR2 SQIVND (reference sequence). The V end was cut by 2 bases, the J end by 7 bases, with 11 bases between. DNA for the CDR3: TGTGCCAGTAGTATACGACAGGAAGGGACCCAGTACTTC. This sequence encodes CASSIRQEGTQYF.

The J gene is TRBJ1-6, the V gene TRBV18; weak D call: TRBD1 (5 bases). Germline CDR1 reads KGHSH; CDR2 reads LQKENI. This CDR3 is 15 amino acids long. V gave up 1 base and J gave up 9 bases, with 13 bases separating them. CDR3 sequence: CASSPREGQGSPLHF. The DNA for the CDR3 is TGTGCCAGCTCACCACGGGAGGGCCAGGGTTCACCCCTCCACTTT.

The chain couples TRBV7-2 to TRBJ2-2; 9 bases agree with TRBD1. Germline CDR1 is SGHTA and CDR2 is FQGNSA. V was clipped by 1 base and J by 6 bases; unmatched bases: 6. This CDR3 spans 16 amino acids. The DNA for the CDR3 is TGTGCCAGCAGCTTAGGGGACAGGGCGGCCGCCGGGGAGCTGTTTTTT. Translated, it gives CASSLGDRAAAGELFF.

The chain links TRBV19 to TRBJ1-2, with 8 bases identical to TRBD1. Germline trimming cut 7 bases from V and 2 bases from J; bases unmatched to any gene: 3. Germline V CDR1 and CDR2: LNHDA, SQIVND (reference sequence). This CDR3 region has 13 residues. CDR3 coding DNA: TGTGCCAGTACCAGGACAGGGAACTATGGCTACACCTTC. Protein product: CASTRTGNYGYTF.

CDR3 residues: CASSPRGGASSPLHF. The CDR3 nucleotides read TGTGCCAGCAGCCCTCGGGGGGGAGCCTCCTCACCCCTCCACTTT. The gene calls are TRBV7-2 and TRBJ1-6, with D maybe TRBD1 (5 bases). The germline V gene encodes CDR1 SGHTA and CDR2 FQGNSA. The V and J ends lost 5 bases and 10 bases respectively, with 18 bases between them. The CDR3 is 15 amino acids.

V and J are TRBV2 and TRBJ1-4, with TRBD1 matching over 8 bases. V trimming: 6 bases; J trimming: 8 bases; junction bases outside the gene matches: 11. CDR3 length equals 15 residues. Germline loops: CDR1 SNHLY, CDR2 FYNNEI. The CDR3, as DNA: TGTGCCAGCAGAACCGACAGGGGAGGTTGGGAAAAACTGTTTTTT. Residues: CASRTDRGGWEKLFF.

The gene calls are TRBV4-1 and TRBJ2-1; no definite D call. Germline-derived CDR1 and CDR2 are MGHRA and YSYEKL. V was clipped by 1 base and J by 5 bases, with 15 bases between them. The CDR3 length is 16 residues. The CDR3 reads CASSQVFPLADNEQFF. Here the CDR3 DNA reads TGCGCCAGCAGCCAAGTCTTCCCCCTTGCGGACAATGAGCAGTTCTTC.

The chain uses TRBV5-1 and TRBJ1-1; D may be TRBD1 (5 bases). Germline V gene sequence: CDR1 SGHRS, CDR2 YFSETQ. The CDR3 has 15 amino acids. Deletions cut 0 bases from V and 3 bases from J, with 12 bases between. In DNA, the CDR3 is TGCGCCAGCAGCTTGGAACTGGGACTGGACACTGAAGCTTTCTTT. Protein sequence: CASSLELGLDTEAFF.

V usage is TRBV30 and J usage is TRBJ2-7, with D tentatively TRBD1 (5 bases). The germline V gene encodes CDR1 GTSNPN and CDR2 SVGIG (reference sequence). CDR3 length equals 14 residues. V lost 2 bases and J 3 bases, leaving 14 bases between the germline ends. For the CDR3, the DNA is TGTGCCTGGAGTAGTTGGGGCAGAAACTACGAGCAGTACTTC. Amino acid sequence: CAWSSWGRNYEQYF.

The chain has TRBV19 and TRBJ1-5; no clear D. CDR3 length: 16 residues. With 0 bases removed from V and 2 bases from J, the gap between germline ends came to 11 bases. In germline, CDR1 is LNHDA, CDR2 SQIVND (reference sequence). This chain's CDR3 is CASSIDQVEGNQPQHF. In DNA form, the CDR3 reads TGTGCCAGTAGTATAGATCAGGTGGAGGGCAATCAGCCCCAGCATTTT. Combining the CDR3 with reference TRBV19 and TRBJ1-5 gives the whole variable domain DGGITQSPKYLFRKEGQNVTLSCEQNLNHDAMYWYRQDPGQGLRLIYYSQIVNDFQKGDIAEGYSVSREKKESFPLTVTSAQKNPTAFYLCASSIDQVEGNQPQHFGDGTRLSIL.

The V gene is TRBV19, the J gene TRBJ1-6, with D hard to call. With 0 bases removed from V and 14 bases from J, the gap between germline ends came to 14 bases. CDR1 and CDR2 from the germline V gene are LNHDA and SQIVND (reference sequence). The length of the CDR3 is 14 residues. As DNA, the CDR3 is TGTGCCAGTAGTATAGACGCTGACCTGGGAGCCCTCCACTTT. It translates to CASSIDADLGALHF.

V usage is TRBV19 and J usage is TRBJ1-2; TRBD1 agrees at 10 bases. CDR1 and CDR2 (germline): LNHDA, SQIVND (reference sequence). The CDR3 consists of 17 residues. The junction had 10 bases not matched to a gene; V was cut back by 4 bases and J by 2 bases. DNA for the CDR3: TGTGCCAGTAGTAACCGACAGGGGGCTCTACCCAACTATGGCTACACCTTC. It encodes CASSNRQGALPNYGYTF. The full variable domain, rest sourced from reference TRBV19 and TRBJ1-2, is DGGITQSPKYLFRKEGQNVTLSCEQNLNHDAMYWYRQDPGQGLRLIYYSQIVNDFQKGDIAEGYSVSREKKESFPLTVTSAQKNPTAFYLCASSNRQGALPNYGYTFGSGTRLTVV.

V usage is TRBV18 and J usage is TRBJ1-2; D remains unclear. Germline loops: CDR1 KGHSH, CDR2 LQKENI. This CDR3 is built from 16 residues. Trimming pared 6 bases from V and 4 bases from J, leaving 21 bases between. CDR3 nucleotides: TGTGCCAGCTCCCCGATTCCGACGGGAACCCCCTATGGCTACACCTTC. Encoded protein: CASSPIPTGTPYGYTF.

CDR3 in amino acids: CASSLLAHTGELFF. The CDR3 DNA is TGTGCCAGCAGTCTGCTAGCTCACACCGGGGAGCTGTTTTTT. V is TRBV25-1 and J is TRBJ2-2, with a weak D call TRBD2 (5 bases). CDR3 size: 14 residues. Germline values: CDR1 MGHDK, CDR2 SYGVNS. V lost 5 bases and J lost 3, with 10 bases in between. Supplemented by reference TRBV25-1 and TRBJ2-2, the full variable domain reads EADIYQTPRYLVIGTGKKITLECSQTMGHDKMYWYQQDPGMELHLIHYSYGVNSTEKGDLSSESTVSRIRTEHFPLTLESARPSHTSQYLCASSLLAHTGELFFGEGSRLTVL.

The genes are TRBV24-1 and TRBJ2-2, with TRBD1 identical over 8 bases. Germline V gene data show CDR1 as KGHDR and CDR2 as SFDVKD. The J segment lost 2 bases and the V segment lost 2 bases, leaving 3 bases of the junction unmatched. The CDR3 sequence is 16 residues long. This chain's CDR3 is CATSDSGGFNTGELFF. The CDR3 DNA reads as TGTGCCACCAGTGATTCAGGGGGCTTCAACACCGGGGAGCTGTTTTTT.

The V gene is TRBV5-1, the J gene TRBJ2-2, with 7 bases matching TRBD1. The germline CDR1 and CDR2 sequences are SGHRS and YFSETQ. The CDR3 covers 15 residues. J gave up 6 bases and V 2 bases, and 7 bases lay outside the gene matches. The CDR3 bases are TGCGCCAGCAGCTTTGACAGGGCTTTCGCCGGGGAGCTGTTTTTT. It specifies CASSFDRAFAGELFF.

The rearrangement links TRBV18 to TRBJ2-3, with D possibly being TRBD2 (6 bases). Deletions cut 3 bases from V and 2 bases from J, with 15 bases between. Germline CDR1 is KGHSH and CDR2 is LQKENI. This CDR3 comprises 16 residues. CDR3 in DNA: TGTGCCAGCTCACCCTTGGGCGGGACCAACACAGATACGCAGTATTTT. It translates to CASSPLGGTNTDTQYF.

The gene calls are TRBV7-2 and TRBJ1-6, with TRBD1 as a possible D gene (5 bases). Germline V CDR1 and CDR2: SGHTA, FQGNSA. The V and J ends lost 1 base and 6 bases respectively, with 22 bases between them. The CDR3 runs 19 residues. The CDR3 here is CASSLVRGRVLLFNSPLHF. CDR3 sequence (DNA): TGTGCCAGCAGCTTAGTAAGGGGCAGAGTTCTACTTTTTAATTCACCCCTCCACTTT.